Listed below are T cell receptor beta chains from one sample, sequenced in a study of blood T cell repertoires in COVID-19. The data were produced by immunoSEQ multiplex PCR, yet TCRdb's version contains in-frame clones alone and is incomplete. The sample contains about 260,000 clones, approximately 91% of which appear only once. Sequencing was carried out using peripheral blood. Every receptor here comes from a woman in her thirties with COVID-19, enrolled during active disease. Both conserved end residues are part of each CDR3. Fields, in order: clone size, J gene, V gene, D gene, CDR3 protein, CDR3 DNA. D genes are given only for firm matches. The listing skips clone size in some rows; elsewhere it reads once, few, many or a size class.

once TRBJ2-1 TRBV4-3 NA CASSQDRPPSSYNEQFF TGCGCCAGCAGCCAAGATCGTCCCCCCAGCTCCTACAATGAGCAGTTCTTC
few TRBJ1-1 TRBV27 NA CASSLGGADTEAFF TGTGCCAGCAGTTTAGGGGGGGCGGACACTGAAGCTTTCTTT
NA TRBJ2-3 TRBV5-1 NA CASSSYQSQGISTDTQYF TGCGCCAGCAGCTCCTATCAGTCTCAGGGGATTAGCACAGATACGCAGTATTTT
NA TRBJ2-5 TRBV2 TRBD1 CASSSGTEETQYF TGTGCCAGCAGTTCCGGGACAGAAGAGACCCAGTACTTC
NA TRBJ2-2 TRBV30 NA CASDEGASANTGELFF TGTGCCTCAGACGAAGGGGCTAGCGCGAACACCGGGGAGCTGTTTTTT
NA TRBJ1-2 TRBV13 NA CASSLGFREQGDYGYTF TGTGCCAGCAGCTTAGGCTTCCGGGAGCAAGGAGACTATGGCTACACCTTC
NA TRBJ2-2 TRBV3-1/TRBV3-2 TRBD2 CASSHETSGSKTGELFF TGTGCCAGCAGCCACGAGACTAGCGGGAGTAAGACCGGGGAGCTGTTTTTT
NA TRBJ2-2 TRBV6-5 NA CASYRGSGELFF TGTGCCAGCTACCGGGGTTCAGGGGAGCTGTTTTTT
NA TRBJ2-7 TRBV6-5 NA CASSYVSPSSYEQYF TGTGCCAGCAGTTACGTGTCTCCGAGCTCCTACGAGCAGTACTTC
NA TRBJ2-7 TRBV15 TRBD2 CATSRGAGAYEQYF TGTGCCACCAGCAGAGGCGCGGGAGCCTACGAGCAGTACTTC
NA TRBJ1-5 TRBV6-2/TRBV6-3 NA CASSYKAGALNQPQHF TGTGCCAGCAGTTATAAGGCAGGTGCTCTCAATCAGCCCCAGCATTTT
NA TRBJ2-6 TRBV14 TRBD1 CASRPGQVTSGANVLTF TGTGCCAGCAGACCGGGACAGGTCACTTCTGGGGCCAACGTCCTGACTTTC
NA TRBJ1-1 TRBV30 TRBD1 CASHGTGWGDTEAFF TGTGCCTCTCACGGGACAGGGTGGGGGGACACTGAAGCTTTCTTT
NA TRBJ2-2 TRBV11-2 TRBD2 CASSRLANTGELFF TGTGCCAGCAGTCGACTAGCTAACACCGGGGAGCTGTTTTTT
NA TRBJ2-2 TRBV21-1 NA CASSPMGTLSGELFF TGTGCCAGCAGCCCGATGGGGACACTCAGCGGGGAGCTGTTTTTT
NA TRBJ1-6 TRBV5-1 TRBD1 CASSPDRVDSPLHF TGCGCCAGCAGCCCGGACAGGGTCGATTCACCCCTCCACTTT
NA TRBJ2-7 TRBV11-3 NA CASSLGWRRQYF TGTGCCAGCAGCTTAGGCTGGAGGCGGCAGTACTTC
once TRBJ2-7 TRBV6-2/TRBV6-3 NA CASSRGDEQYF TGTGCCAGCAGCCGGGGAGACGAGCAGTACTTC
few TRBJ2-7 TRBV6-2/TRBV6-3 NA CASSYEQGTYEQYF TGTGCCAGCAGTTACGAGCAGGGAACCTACGAGCAGTACTTC
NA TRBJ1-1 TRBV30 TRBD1 CAWDSPTGEANTEAFF TGTGCCTGGGACTCCCCGACAGGGGAGGCGAACACTGAAGCTTTCTTT
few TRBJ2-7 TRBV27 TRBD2 CATSMGGVALEQYF TGTGCCACCTCAATGGGAGGGGTTGCACTTGAGCAGTACTTC
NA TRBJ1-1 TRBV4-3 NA CASSQGVFRDRGNTEAFF TGCGCCAGCAGCCAAGGGGTTTTCCGAGATCGAGGGAACACTGAAGCTTTCTTT
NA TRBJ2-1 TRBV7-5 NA CVRSLVSARSGLAYYNEQFF TGTGTCAGAAGCTTAGTTTCGGCAAGGTCCGGACTAGCTTACTACAATGAGCAGTTCTTC
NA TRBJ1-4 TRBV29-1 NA CSVETGEKLFF TGCAGCGTTGAAACGGGTGAAAAACTGTTTTTT
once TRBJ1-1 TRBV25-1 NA CASSYTEFTEAFF TGTGCCAGCAGCTACACAGAATTCACTGAAGCTTTCTTT
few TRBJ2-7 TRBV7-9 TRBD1 CASSLNRGPYEQYF TGTGCCAGCAGCTTAAACAGGGGGCCCTACGAGCAGTACTTC
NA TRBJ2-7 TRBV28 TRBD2 CASSDPDSGRSGDEQYF TGTGCCAGCAGCGATCCGGATAGCGGGAGGTCCGGAGACGAGCAGTACTTC
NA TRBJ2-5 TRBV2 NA CASSRGLETQYF TGTGCCAGCAGCAGGGGTTTGGAGACCCAGTACTTC
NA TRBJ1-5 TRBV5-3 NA CARSFRSRQNQPQHF TGTGCCAGAAGCTTTCGGTCCCGACAAAATCAGCCCCAGCATTTT
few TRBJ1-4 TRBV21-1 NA CASSSQTGGTHEKLFF TGTGCCAGCAGCTCTCAAACGGGAGGGACCCATGAAAAACTGTTTTTT
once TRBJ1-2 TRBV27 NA CASSPGTLGRHYGYTF TGTGCCAGCAGTCCAGGAACTCTCGGGAGACACTATGGCTACACCTTC